What follows describes a single T cell receptor beta chain. Its antigen is not known. These data are taken from a study of CD8 T cells in ankylosing spondylitis. Whole-study results and caveats: Roughly eight highly homologous variants made up a TCR beta motif that seemed to typify ankylosing spondylitis blood.

From the 5' RACE reads, TCRdb called clonotypes with MiXCR, one entry per CDR3 protein. The sample comprises roughly 220,000 distinct CDR3 sequences, around 18% of which are singletons, and roughly 42% rests with the top ten. V lost 8 bases, J lost 6 bases, and 3 bases stayed unmatched. Germline V gene data show CDR1 as SGHDN and CDR2 as FVKESK. The CDR3 is 11 residues long. The chain joins TRBV14 to TRBJ2-7, with TRBD1 identical over 8 bases. The sequenced material came from blood, either unsorted or a sorted T cell fraction (not recorded which). The sequence came from a male donor with ankylosing spondylitis. CDR3 sequence (DNA): TGTGCCAGCCGCGACAGGGGCGAGCAGTACTTC. Translating it yields CASRDRGEQYF.